This T cell receptor beta chain is drawn from a study of identifying expanded T cells in peripheral blood. Points from the study as a whole: Differentially abundant clones: 1 to 1.5 between replicates, 16.4 at approximately 13 days, approximately 18 at four. Clone count variance between roughly two-week samples rose with total template count.

Profiled with immunoSEQ multiplex PCR; TCRdb holds only in-frame clones, not every one. The sample has 91,000 or so clones; roughly 90% are singletons. In its sample, this clone was seen once. Its antigen is unidentified. No infections or other immune events were documented during collection. The receptor was derived from a person between 18 and 75 years old in good health. The sample was blood.

CDR3 nucleotides: TGTGCCAGCAGCAGCGGACTAGGAAATGAGCAGTTCTTC. It encodes CASSSGLGNEQFF. V is TRBV7-3 and J is TRBJ2-1; 7 positions agree with TRBD2. Germline V CDR1 and CDR2: SGHTA, FQGTGA. Trimming at V came to 5 bases and at J to 7 bases, leaving 5 bases not matched to a gene. This CDR3 spans 13 amino acids. The whole variable domain, filled in from reference TRBV7-3 and TRBJ2-1, reads GAGVSQTPSNKVTEKGKYVELRCDPISGHTALYWYRQSLGQGPEFLIYFQGTGAADDSGLPNDRFFAVRPEGSVSTLKIQRTERGDSAVYLCASSSGLGNEQFFGPGTRLTVL.